The TCR beta chain described here comes from a study of CD8 T cells in ankylosing spondylitis. Study-level findings and limits: Previously reported in reactive arthritis synovial fluid and blood were some of the motif variants. It appeared that ankylosing spondylitis blood was characterized by a TCR beta motif of under ten highly homologous variants.

A remark on this clonotype: Its antigen is as yet unknown.

CDR1 is SNHLY, CDR2 FYNNEI, per germline. The J segment lost 6 bases and the V segment lost 0 bases, leaving 5 bases of the junction unmatched. CDR3 length: 15 residues. Generation of TCR beta libraries employed quantitative 5'-RACE incorporating molecular barcodes. TCRdb reprocessed the 5' RACE reads via MiXCR and lists one record per CDR3 protein. This repertoire shows some 350,000 distinct CDR3 sequences, over 12% found once; its top ten account for about 1.1%. This TCR was recovered from a male donor with ankylosing spondylitis or in good health (not recorded which). Specimen: blood, either unsorted or a sorted T cell fraction (not recorded which). V usage is TRBV2 and J usage is TRBJ1-2; 9 nucleotides agree with TRBD1. Here the CDR3 reads CASSEAPGTGNGYTF. The DNA for the CDR3 is TGTGCCAGCAGTGAAGCACCCGGGACAGGGAATGGCTACACCTTC.